This passage covers 5 T cell receptor beta chains from one sample sequenced in a study of blood T cells in healthy people across ages. Combining a sample-barcoded 5' primer with a J-beta primer mix, a second PCR ran for 7 to 11 cycles. TCRdb re-analysed the 5' RACE reads in MiXCR, keeping a single row per CDR3 protein. Here the sample spans hundreds of thousands of distinct CDR3 sequences, 25% to 35% being singletons. The sample also formed part of further work on T cells of mothers and their children.

Sequencing used blood. These receptors were collected from a boy between 2 and 10 years old in good health.

This clonotype was recorded a few times. The chain is built from TRBV7-6 and TRBJ2-1; 8 nucleotides line up with TRBD2. V lost 2 bases, J lost 0 bases, and 6 bases stayed unmatched. Per the germline V gene, CDR1 is SGHVS and CDR2 is FNYEAQ. This CDR3 contains 17 residues. The CDR3 reads CASSLPSGGFSYNEQFF. CDR3 DNA: TGTGCCAGCAGCTTACCCAGCGGGGGTTTCTCCTACAATGAGCAGTTCTTC.

This clonotype was recorded many times. J is TRBJ2-1 and V is TRBV4-1, with 12 bases matching TRBD2. The CDR3 has 18 residues. Germline V gene sequence: CDR1 MGHRA, CDR2 YSYEKL. V shed 0 bases and J 2 bases; nucleotides not matched to a gene: 5. CDR3 bases: TGCGCCAGCAGCCAAGATAGGGCTAGCGGGAGGGCCTACAATGAGCAGTTCTTC. This encodes CASSQDRASGRAYNEQFF.

The chain links TRBV11-2 to TRBJ2-1; 11 nucleotides align to TRBD2. V was pared by 5 bases and J by 9 bases, with 3 bases of the junction left unmatched. Germline CDR1 is SGHAT and CDR2 is FQNNGV. The CDR3 covers 13 residues. The CDR3 spells CASSELAGVEQFF. DNA of the CDR3: TGTGCCAGCAGCGAACTAGCGGGAGTTGAGCAGTTCTTC.

The J gene is TRBJ1-1, the V gene TRBV12-3 or TRBV12-4; 7 nucleotides agree with TRBD1. The CDR3 is made up of 14 amino acids. The ends lost 4 bases at V and 3 bases at J; junction bases unmatched: 5. CDR3 coding DNA: TGTGCCAGCAGTTCCTCAGACAGGGACACTGAAGCTTTCTTT. It specifies CASSSSDRDTEAFF.

This clonotype was seen only a few times. The DNA for the CDR3 is TGTGCCAGCAGCAAATTTGGAGGGACCCCGACAGGAAACAATGAGCAGTTCTTC. It translates to CASSKFGGTPTGNNEQFF. The V gene is TRBV21-1, the J gene TRBJ2-1; TRBD2 is taken as the D call from the table, unchecked against the DNA. TRBV21-1 is annotated as a pseudogene. This CDR3 is 18 amino acids long.